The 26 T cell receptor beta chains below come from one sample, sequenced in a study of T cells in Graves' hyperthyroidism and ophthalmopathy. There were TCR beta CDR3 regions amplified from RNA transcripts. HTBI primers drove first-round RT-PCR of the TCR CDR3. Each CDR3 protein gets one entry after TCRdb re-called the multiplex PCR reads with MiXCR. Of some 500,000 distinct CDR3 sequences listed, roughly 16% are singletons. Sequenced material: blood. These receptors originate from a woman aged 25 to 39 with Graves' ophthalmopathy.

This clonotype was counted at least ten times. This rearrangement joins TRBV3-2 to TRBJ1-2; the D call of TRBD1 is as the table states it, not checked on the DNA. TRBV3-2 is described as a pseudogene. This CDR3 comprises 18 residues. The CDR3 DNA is TGTGCCAGCAGAACCCCTTTCAAACGGACAGGGGGCTCTTATGGCTACACCTTC. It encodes CASRTPFKRTGGSYGYTF.

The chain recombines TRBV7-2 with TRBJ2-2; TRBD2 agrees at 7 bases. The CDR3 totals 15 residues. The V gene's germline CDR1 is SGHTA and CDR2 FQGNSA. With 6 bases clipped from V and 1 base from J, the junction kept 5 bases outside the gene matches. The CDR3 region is CASSRASGNTGELFF. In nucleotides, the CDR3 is TGTGCCAGCAGTAGGGCTAGCGGGAACACCGGGGAGCTGTTTTTT.

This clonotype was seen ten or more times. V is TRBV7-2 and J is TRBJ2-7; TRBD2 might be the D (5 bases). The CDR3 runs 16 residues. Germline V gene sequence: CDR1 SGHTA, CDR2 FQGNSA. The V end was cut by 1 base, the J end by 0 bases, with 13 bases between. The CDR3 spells CASSLVIGVSSYEQYF. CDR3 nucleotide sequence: TGTGCCAGCAGCTTAGTTATCGGGGTAAGCTCCTACGAGCAGTACTTC.

CDR3 nucleotide sequence: TGTGCCAGCAGCTTAGGGTCAGTTTATGGCTACACCTTC. This gives the protein CASSLGSVYGYTF. This sequence joins TRBV7-2 and TRBJ1-2; D not resolved. V lost 1 base and J 5 bases, leaving 8 bases between the germline ends. CDR1 is SGHTA, CDR2 FQGNSA, per germline. The CDR3 has 13 residues.

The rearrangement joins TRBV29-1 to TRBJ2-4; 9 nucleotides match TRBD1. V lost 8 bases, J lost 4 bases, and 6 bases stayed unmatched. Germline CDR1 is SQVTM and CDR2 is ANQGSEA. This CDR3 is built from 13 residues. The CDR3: CSTRGTGKNIQYF. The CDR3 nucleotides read TGCAGCACCAGGGGGACAGGGAAAAACATTCAGTACTTC.

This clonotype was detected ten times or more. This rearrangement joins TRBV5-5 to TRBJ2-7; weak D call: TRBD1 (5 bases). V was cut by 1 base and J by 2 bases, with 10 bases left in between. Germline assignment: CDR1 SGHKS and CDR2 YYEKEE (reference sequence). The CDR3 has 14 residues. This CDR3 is CASSLLGETYEQYF. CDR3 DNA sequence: TGTGCCAGCAGCTTGTTAGGGGAAACCTACGAGCAGTACTTC.

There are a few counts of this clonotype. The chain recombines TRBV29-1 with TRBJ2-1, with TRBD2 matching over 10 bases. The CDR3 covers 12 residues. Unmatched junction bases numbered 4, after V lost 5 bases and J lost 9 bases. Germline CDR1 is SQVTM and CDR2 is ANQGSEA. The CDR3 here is CSVLLAGGEQFF. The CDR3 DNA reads TGCAGCGTTCTATTAGCGGGAGGTGAGCAGTTCTTC.

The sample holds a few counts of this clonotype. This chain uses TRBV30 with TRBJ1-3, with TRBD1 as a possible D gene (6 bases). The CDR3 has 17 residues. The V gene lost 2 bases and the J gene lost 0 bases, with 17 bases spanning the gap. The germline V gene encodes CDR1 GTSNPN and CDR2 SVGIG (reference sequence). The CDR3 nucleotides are TGTGCCTGGAGTTCCTGGGGGCAGTCCAGCTCTGGAAACACCATATATTTT. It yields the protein CAWSSWGQSSSGNTIYF.

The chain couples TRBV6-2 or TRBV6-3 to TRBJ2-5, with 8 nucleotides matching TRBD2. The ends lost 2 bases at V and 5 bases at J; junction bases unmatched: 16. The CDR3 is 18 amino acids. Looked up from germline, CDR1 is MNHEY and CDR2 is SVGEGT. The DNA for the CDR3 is TGTGCCAGCAGTTACCCGAAGGGGACTAGAAAGGGGATTGAGACCCAGTACTTC. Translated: CASSYPKGTRKGIETQYF.

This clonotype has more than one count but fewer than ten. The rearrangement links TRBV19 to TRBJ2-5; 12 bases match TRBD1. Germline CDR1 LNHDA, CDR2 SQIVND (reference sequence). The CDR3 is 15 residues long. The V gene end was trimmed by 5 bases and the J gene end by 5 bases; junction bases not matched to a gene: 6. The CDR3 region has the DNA TGTGCCAGTAGTCGCCCGGGACAGGGGGCTGAGACCCAGTACTTC. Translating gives CASSRPGQGAETQYF.

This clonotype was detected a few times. In DNA, the CDR3 is TGCAGCGTTCTAGATTCGGAGACCCAGTACTTC. It specifies CSVLDSETQYF. The V and J genes are TRBV29-1 and TRBJ2-5; D is unclear. Germline values: CDR1 SQVTM, CDR2 ANQGSEA. This CDR3 spans 11 amino acids. V shed 5 bases and J shed 5 bases, with 9 bases lying between them.

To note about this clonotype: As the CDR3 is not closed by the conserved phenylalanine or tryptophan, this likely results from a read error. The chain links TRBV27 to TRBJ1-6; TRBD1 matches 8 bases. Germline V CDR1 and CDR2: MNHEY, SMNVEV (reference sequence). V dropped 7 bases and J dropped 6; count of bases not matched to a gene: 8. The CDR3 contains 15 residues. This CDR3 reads CASKTGQGSNSPLHL. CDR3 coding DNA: TGTGCCAGCAAAACCGGACAGGGAAGTAATTCACCCCTCCACCTT.

The chain's CDR3 is CASGLDGGPQHF. CDR3 DNA: TGTGCTAGTGGTTTGGACGGGGGACCCCAGCATTTT. This chain links TRBV12-5 with TRBJ1-5; maybe TRBD1 (5 bases). Germline V gives CDR1 LGHNT, CDR2 FRNRAP. Trimming removed 1 base from V and 10 bases from J, with 8 bases in between. The CDR3 is made up of 12 amino acids. Combining the CDR3 with reference TRBV12-5 and TRBJ1-5 gives the whole variable domain DARVTQTPRHKVTEMGQEVTMRCQPILGHNTVFWYRQTMMQGLELLAYFRNRAPLDDSGMPKDRFSAEMPDATLATLKIQPSEPRDSAVYFCASGLDGGPQHFGDGTRLSIL.

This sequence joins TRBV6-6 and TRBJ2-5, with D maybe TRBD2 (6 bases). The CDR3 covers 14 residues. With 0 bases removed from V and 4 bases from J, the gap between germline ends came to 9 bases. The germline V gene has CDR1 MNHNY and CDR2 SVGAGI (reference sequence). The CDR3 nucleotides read TGTGCCAGCAGTTACTCGATGGGGGGAGAGACCCAGTACTTC. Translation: CASSYSMGGETQYF.

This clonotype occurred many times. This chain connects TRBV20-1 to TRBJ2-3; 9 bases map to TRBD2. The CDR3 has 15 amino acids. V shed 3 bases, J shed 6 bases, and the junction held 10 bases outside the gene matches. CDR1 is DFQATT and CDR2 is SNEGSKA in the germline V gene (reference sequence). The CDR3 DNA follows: TGCAGTGCTAGTGCACTAGCGGGTCTATGGGATACGCAGTATTTT. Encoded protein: CSASALAGLWDTQYF.

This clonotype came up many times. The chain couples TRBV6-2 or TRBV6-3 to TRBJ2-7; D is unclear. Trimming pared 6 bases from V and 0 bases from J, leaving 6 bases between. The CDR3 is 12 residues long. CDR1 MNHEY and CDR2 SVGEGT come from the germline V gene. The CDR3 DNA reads TGTGCCAGCAGCAACAACTCCTACGAGCAGTACTTC. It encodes CASSNNSYEQYF.

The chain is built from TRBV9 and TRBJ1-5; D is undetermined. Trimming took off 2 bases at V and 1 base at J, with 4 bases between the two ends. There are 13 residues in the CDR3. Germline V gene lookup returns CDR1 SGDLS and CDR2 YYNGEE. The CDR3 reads CASSVSSNQPQHF. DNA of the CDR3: TGTGCCAGCAGCGTTAGCAGCAATCAGCCCCAGCATTTT.

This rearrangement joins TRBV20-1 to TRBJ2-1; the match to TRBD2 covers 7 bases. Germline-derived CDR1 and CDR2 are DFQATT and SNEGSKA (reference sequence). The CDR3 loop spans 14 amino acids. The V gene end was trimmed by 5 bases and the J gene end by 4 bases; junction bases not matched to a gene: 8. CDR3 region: CSAVSGTIYNEQFF. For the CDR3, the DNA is TGCAGTGCTGTCTCCGGGACTATTTACAATGAGCAGTTCTTC.

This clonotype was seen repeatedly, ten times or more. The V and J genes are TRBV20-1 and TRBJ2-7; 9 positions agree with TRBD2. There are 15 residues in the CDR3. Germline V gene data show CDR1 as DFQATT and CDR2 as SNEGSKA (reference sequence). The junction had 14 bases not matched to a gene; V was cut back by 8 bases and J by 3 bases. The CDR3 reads CSLTEGTSSLYEQYF. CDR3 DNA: TGCAGTCTCACCGAAGGGACTAGCAGTCTCTACGAGCAGTACTTC.

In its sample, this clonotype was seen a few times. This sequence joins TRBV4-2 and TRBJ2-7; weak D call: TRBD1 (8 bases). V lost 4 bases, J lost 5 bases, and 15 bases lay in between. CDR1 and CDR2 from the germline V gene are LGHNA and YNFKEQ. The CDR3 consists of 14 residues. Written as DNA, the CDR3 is TGTGCCAGCAGCCTCACAGGGGGGGTACACGAGCAGTACTTC. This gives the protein CASSLTGGVHEQYF.

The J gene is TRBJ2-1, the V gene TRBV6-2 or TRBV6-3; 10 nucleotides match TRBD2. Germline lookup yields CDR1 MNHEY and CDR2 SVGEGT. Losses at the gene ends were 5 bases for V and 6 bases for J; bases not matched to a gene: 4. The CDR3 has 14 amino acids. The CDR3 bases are TGTGCCAGCAGTAAAGCGGGAGGGTCCAATGAGCAGTTCTTC. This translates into CASSKAGGSNEQFF.

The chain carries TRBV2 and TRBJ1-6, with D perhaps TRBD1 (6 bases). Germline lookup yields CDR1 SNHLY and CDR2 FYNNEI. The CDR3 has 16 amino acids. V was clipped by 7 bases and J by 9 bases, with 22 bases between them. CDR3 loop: CASTGTGAGVGSPLHF. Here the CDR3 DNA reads TGTGCCAGCACAGGGACGGGGGCCGGGGTAGGTTCACCCCTCCACTTT.

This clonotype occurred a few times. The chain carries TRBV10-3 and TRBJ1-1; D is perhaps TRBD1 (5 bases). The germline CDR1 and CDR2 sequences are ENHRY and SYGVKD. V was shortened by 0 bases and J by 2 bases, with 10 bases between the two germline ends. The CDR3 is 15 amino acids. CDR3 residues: CAISESSGFNTEAFF. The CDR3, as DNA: TGTGCCATCAGTGAGTCGTCAGGGTTCAACACTGAAGCTTTCTTT.

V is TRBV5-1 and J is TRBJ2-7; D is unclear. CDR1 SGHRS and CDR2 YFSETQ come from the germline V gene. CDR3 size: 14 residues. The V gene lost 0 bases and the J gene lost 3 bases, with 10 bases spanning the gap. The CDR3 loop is CASSLDSGDYEQYF. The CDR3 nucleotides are TGCGCCAGCAGCTTGGACTCTGGGGACTACGAGCAGTACTTC.

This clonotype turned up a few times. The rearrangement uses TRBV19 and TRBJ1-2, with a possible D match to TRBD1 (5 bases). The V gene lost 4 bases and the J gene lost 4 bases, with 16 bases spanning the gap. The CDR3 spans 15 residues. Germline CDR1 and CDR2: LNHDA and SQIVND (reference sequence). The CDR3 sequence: CASSTGPDSAYGYTF. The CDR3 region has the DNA TGTGCCAGTAGTACAGGACCCGACAGCGCCTATGGCTACACCTTC.

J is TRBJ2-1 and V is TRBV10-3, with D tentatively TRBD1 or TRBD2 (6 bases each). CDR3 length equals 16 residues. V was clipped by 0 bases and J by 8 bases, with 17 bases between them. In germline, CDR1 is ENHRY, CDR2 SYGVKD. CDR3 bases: TGTGCCATCAGTGAGTCGAAGGGGGGCGGAAGCTATGAGCAGTTCTTC. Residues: CAISESKGGGSYEQFF.